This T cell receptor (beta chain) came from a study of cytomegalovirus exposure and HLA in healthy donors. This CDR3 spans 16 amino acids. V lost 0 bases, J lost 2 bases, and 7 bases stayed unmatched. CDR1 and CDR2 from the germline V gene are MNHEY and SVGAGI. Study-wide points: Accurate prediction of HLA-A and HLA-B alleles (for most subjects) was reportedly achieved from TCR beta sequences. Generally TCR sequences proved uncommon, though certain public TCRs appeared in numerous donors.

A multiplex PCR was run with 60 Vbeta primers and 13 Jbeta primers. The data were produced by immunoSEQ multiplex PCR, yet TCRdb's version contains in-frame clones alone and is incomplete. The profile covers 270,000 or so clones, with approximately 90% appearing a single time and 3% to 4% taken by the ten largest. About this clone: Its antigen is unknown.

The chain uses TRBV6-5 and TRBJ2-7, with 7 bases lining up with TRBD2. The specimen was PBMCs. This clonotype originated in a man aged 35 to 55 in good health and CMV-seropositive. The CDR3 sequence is CASSYSFGLAAYEQYF. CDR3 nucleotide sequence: TGTGCCAGCAGTTACTCGTTTGGGCTAGCGGCCTACGAGCAGTACTTC.